The entry below describes one TCR beta chain. No antigen is known for it. The junction shows a germline mismatch at one end, possibly a read error. This CDR3 is also generated by other DNA sequences in the sample. This entry comes from a study of T cells after posttransplantation cyclophosphamide. The protocol was immunoSEQ multiplex PCR, while the TCRdb copy is restricted to in-frame clones and leaves out a portion. The sample has roughly 16,000 clones; over 75% are singletons. Broader study findings: Donor CD8+ memory clones often dominated recipient blood repertoires at later times. Recipient CMV seropositivity and CMV reactivation strongly tracked TRB clonality. Skin or GI-infiltrating T cells shared few TRB sequences with blood.

Methotrexate plus calcineurin inhibitor accompanied controls' myeloablative marrow transplants; sampling was 1 year later. The sequence was collected from a male patient in his fifties who received an allogeneic stem cell transplant from an unrelated donor, was CMV-positive, and had chronic GVHD only. Some T cells could come from the graft donor. The source material was PBMCs, sampled after an allogeneic stem cell transplant with a calcineurin inhibitor and methotrexate.

For the CDR3, the DNA is TGTGCCAGCAGTGAATTAGGAGTAGGTTCCGAGACTCAGTACTTC. It encodes CASSELGVGSETQYF. The rearrangement joins TRBV25-1 to TRBJ2-5; D is uncertain. CDR3 length: 15 residues. The germline CDR1 and CDR2 sequences are MGHDK and SYGVNS.